This TCR beta chain was obtained from a study of CD8+ T cells in alopecia areata. Study at large: The SALT score measured affected scalp surface percentage in treated patients.

Documented treatment: oral pan-JAK inhibitor, 5-10 mg twice daily. Extracted RNA was reverse transcribed into cDNA, the sequencing template. Generated by immunoSEQ multiplex PCR, the TCRdb table keeps only in-frame clones and is missing some. Seen here are about 120,000 clones, around 53% observed once, and the top ten hold approximately 0.46%. Germline-derived CDR1 and CDR2 are GTSNPN and SVGIG (reference sequence). V was cut by 8 bases and J by 10 bases, with 18 bases left in between. The CDR3 sequence is 13 residues long. The chain recombines TRBV30 with TRBJ1-6, with unresolved D. The sequencing here drew on CD4+ T cells sorted from blood, taken at week 4, from a patient treated with tofacitinib. This receptor was obtained from a human donor with alopecia areata. The CDR3 DNA sequence: TGTGCCCTCCAGGCAGCAGGAGCCTCACCCCTCCACTTT. Protein sequence: CALQAAGASPLHF.